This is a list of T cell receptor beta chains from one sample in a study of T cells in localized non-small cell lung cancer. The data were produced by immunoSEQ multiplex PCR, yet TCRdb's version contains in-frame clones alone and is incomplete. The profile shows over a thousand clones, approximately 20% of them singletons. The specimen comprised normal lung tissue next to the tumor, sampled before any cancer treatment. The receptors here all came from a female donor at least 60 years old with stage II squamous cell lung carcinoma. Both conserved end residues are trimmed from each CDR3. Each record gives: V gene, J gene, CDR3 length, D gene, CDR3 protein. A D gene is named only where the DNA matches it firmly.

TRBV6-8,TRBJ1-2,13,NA,ASSYLTGVSYGYT
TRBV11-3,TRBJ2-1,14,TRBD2,ASSPRGAGGRDEQF
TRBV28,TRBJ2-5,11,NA,ASSIGGEETQY
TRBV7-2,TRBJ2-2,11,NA,ASSFGGAGELF
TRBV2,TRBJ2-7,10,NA,ASSSGLYEQY
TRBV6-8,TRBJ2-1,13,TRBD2,ASSYPTSSRNEQF
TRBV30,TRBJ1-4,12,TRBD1,AWSGTGGFEKLF
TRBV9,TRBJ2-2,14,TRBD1,ASSRYGQGAPGELF
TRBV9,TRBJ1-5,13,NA,ASSEEGRINQPQH
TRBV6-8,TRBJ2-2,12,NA,ASSSLADTGELF
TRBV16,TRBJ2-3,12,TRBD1,ASSPTGGTDTQY
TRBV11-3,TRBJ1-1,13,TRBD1,ASSRFNDRAREAF
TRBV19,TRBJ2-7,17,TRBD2,ASSIDVSGLAGGLYEQY
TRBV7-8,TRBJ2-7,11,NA,ASSLAGYGEQY
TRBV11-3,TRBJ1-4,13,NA,ASSLRPGDNEKLF
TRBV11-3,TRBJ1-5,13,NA,ASSQGIKGNQPQH